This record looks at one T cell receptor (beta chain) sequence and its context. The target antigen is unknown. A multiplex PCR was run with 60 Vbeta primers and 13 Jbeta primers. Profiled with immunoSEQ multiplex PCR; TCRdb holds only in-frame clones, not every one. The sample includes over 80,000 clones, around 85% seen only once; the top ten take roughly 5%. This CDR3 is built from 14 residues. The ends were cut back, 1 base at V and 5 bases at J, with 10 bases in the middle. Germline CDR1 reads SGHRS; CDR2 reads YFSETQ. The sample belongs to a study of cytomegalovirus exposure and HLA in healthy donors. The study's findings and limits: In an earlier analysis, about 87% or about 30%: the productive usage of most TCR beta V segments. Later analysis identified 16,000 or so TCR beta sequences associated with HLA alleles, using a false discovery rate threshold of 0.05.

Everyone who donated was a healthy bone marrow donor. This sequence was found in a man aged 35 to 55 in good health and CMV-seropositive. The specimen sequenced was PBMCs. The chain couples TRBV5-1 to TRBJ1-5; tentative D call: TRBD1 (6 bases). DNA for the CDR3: TGCGCCAGCAGCTTGACAGGGTTGGATCAGCCCCAGCATTTT. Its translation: CASSLTGLDQPQHF.